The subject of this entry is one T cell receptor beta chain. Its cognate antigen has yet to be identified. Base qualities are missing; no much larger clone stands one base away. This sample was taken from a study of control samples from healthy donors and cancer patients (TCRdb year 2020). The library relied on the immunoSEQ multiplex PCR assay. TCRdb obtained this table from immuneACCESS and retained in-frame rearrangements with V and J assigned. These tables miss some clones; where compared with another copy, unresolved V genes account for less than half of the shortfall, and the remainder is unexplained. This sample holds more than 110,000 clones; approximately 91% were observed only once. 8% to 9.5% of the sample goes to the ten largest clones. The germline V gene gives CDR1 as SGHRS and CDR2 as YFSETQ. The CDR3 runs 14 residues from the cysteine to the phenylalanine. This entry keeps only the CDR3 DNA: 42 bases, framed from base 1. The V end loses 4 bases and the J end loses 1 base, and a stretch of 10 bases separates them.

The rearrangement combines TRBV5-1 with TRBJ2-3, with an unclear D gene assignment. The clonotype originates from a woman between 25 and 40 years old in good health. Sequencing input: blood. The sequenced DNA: TGCGCCAGCAGCACCGCGGCCCGCACAGATACGCAGTATTTT. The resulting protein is CASSTAARTDTQYF.